The clone carrying this TCR beta chain is a singleton in its sample. A roughly 200 ng quantity of DNA, 29,000 or so T cell genomes, went into the sorted-subset replicate PCRs. TCRdb's table, derived via immunoSEQ multiplex PCR, lists solely in-frame clones and lacks some. The sample consists of roughly 2 million clones, under 97% of them appearing once. The sample comes from a study of shared clonotypes between healthy human individuals. Study-wide context: The study used three CD4 naive, three CD4 memory, two CD8 naive and one CD8 memory plate per donor.

Both subsets, CD45RA+ naive and CD45RA-negative memory, were split from the CD4+ cells. The receptor was isolated from a man between 18 and 35 years old in good health. Sample: naive CD4+ T cells sorted from blood. Subset defined: CD45RA+ positively selected.

Here the CDR3 DNA reads TGTGCCATCAGTGAGTCGATGGCCGCCGGCTACACCTTC. This sequence encodes CAISESMAAGYTF. V usage is TRBV10-3 and J usage is TRBJ1-2, with no clear D. CDR1 and CDR2 from the germline V gene are ENHRY and SYGVKD. This CDR3 spans 13 amino acids. Trimming pared 0 bases from V and 8 bases from J, leaving 10 bases between.